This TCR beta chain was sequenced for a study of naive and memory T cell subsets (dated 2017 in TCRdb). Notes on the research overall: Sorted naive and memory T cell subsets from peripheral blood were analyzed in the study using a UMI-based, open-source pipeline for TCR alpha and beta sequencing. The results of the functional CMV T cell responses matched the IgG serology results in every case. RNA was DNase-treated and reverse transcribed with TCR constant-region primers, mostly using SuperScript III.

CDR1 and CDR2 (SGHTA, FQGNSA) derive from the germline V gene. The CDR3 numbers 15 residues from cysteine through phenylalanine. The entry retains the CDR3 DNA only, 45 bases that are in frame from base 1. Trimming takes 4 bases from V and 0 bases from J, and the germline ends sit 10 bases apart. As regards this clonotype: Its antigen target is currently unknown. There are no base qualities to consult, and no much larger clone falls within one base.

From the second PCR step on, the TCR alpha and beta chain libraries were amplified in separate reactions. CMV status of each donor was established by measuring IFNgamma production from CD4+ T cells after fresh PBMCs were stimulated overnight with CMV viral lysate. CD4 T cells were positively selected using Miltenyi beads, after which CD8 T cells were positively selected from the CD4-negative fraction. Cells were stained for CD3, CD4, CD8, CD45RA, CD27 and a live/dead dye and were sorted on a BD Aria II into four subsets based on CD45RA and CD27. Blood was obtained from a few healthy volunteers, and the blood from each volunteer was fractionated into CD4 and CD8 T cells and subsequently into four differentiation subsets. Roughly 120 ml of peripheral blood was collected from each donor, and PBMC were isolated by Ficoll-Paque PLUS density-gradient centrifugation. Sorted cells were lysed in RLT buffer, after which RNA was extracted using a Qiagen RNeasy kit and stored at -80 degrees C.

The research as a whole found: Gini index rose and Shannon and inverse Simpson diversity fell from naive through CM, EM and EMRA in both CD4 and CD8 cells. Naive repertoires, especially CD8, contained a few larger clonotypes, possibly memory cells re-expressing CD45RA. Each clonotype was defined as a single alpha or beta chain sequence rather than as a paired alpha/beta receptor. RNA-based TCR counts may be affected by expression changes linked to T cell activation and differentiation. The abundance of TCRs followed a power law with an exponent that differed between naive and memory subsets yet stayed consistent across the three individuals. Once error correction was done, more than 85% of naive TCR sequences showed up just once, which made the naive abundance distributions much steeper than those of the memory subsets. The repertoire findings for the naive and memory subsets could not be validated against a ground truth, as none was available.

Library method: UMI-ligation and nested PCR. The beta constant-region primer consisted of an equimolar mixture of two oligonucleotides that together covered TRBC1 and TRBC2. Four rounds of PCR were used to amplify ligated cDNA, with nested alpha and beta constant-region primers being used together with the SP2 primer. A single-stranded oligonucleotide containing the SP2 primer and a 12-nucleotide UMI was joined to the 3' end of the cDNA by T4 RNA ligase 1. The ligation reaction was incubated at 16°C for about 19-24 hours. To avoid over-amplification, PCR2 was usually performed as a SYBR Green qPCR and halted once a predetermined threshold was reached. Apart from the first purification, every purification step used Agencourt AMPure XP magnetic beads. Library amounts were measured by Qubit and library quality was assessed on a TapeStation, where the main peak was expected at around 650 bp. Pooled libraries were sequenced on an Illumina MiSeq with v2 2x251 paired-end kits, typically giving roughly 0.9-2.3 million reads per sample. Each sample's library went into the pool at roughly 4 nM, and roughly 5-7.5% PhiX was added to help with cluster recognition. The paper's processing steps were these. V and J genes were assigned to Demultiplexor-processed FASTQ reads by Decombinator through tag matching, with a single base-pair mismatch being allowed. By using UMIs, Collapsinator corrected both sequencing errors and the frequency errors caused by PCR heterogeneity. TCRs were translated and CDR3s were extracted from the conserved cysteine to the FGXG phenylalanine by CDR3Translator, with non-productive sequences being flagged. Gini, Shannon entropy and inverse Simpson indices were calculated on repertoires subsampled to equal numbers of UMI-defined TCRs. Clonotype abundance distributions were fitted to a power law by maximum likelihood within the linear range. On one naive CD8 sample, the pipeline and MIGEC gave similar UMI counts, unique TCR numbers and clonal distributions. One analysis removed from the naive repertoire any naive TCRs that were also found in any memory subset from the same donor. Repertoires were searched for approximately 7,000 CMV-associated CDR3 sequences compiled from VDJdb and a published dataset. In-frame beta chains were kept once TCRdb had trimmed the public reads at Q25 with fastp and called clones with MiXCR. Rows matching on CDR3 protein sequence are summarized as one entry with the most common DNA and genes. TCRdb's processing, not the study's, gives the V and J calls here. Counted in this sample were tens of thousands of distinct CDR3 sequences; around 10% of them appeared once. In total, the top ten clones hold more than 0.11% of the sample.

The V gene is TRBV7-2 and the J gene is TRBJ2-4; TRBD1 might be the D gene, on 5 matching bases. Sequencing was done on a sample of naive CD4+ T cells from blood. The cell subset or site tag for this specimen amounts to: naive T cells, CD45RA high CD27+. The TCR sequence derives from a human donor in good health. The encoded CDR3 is CASSSRASAKNIQYF. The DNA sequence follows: TGTGCCAGCAGCTCCAGGGCGTCAGCCAAAAACATTCAGTACTTC.